The 31 T cell receptor beta chains given below trace back to one sample, sequenced in a study. TCRdb re-derived calls from the 5' RACE reads in MiXCR, one entry per CDR3 protein. The table lists around 29,000 distinct CDR3 sequences, under 30% of them singletons, with roughly 3.5% in the top ten. Sequenced material: naive CD4+ T cells sorted from a lymph node. Subset defined: naive CD4+ T cells, CD4+CD45RA+CD25-. These receptors were obtained from a female donor with breast cancer.

This chain uses TRBV4-2 with TRBJ1-4; D ambiguous. The CDR3 is 16 residues long. Germline V gene sequence: CDR1 LGHNA, CDR2 YNFKEQ. Trimming stripped 2 bases from V and 0 bases from J, with 10 bases between. The CDR3 DNA reads as TGTGCCAGCAGCCAACAGGACTCTGCAACTAATGAAAAACTGTTTTTT. Its protein product is CASSQQDSATNEKLFF.

The chain carries TRBV4-3 and TRBJ2-7; D possibly corresponds to TRBD1 (5 bases). Germline CDR1 LGHNA, CDR2 YSLEER. V was cut by 0 bases and J by 3 bases, with 9 bases left in between. The CDR3 is 14 residues long. This CDR3 is CASSQEWTHYEQYF. CDR3 sequence (DNA): TGCGCCAGCAGCCAAGAATGGACACACTACGAGCAGTACTTC.

The table lists this clonotype with a few counts. This rearrangement joins TRBV7-9 to TRBJ2-3; D not certain. CDR3 size: 11 residues. V lost 5 bases, J lost 2 bases, and 2 bases lay in between. Germline V CDR1 and CDR2: SEHNR, FQNEAQ (reference sequence). The CDR3 reads CASSDTDTQYF. DNA of the CDR3: TGTGCCAGCAGCGACACAGATACGCAGTATTTT. The whole variable domain, filled in from reference TRBV7-9 and TRBJ2-3, reads DTGVSQNPRHKITKRGQNVTFRCDPISEHNRLYWYRQTLGQGPEFLTYFQNEAQLEKSRLLSDRFSAERPKGSFSTLEIQRTEQGDSAMYLCASSDTDTQYFGPGTRLTVL.

The chain combines TRBV4-2 with TRBJ2-7; D not resolved. The CDR3 is 16 amino acids. CDR1 and CDR2 (germline): LGHNA, YNFKEQ. Trimming left V 0 bases short and J 0 bases short, with 12 bases between. The CDR3 DNA sequence: TGTGCCAGCAGCCAAGATAAGGACCAGAGCTCCTACGAGCAGTACTTC. Translating it yields CASSQDKDQSSYEQYF.

Only a few counts were recorded for this clonotype. The rearrangement links TRBV27 to TRBJ2-1; D ambiguous. CDR3 length equals 14 residues. Trimming pared 3 bases from V and 6 bases from J, leaving 12 bases between. CDR1 is MNHEY and CDR2 is SMNVEV in the germline V gene (reference sequence). For the CDR3, the DNA is TGTGCCAGCAGTTTGCCGAGCGCTATCAATGAGCAGTTCTTC. This encodes CASSLPSAINEQFF.

Details on this clonotype: A much bigger clone sits one base away, suggesting this may be a read error. This chain uses TRBV7-7 with TRBJ2-3; 9 bases are shared with TRBD2. Germline V lookup: CDR1 SSHAT, CDR2 FNYEAQ (reference sequence). The CDR3 spans 15 residues. The CDR3 nucleotides read TGTGCCAGCAGTTCGACTAGCGGTCGCACAGATAGGCAGTATTTT. Translating it yields CASSSTSGRTDRQYF.

Ten or more counts support this clonotype. V and J are TRBV5-6 and TRBJ2-3, with no clear D. V was clipped by 1 base and J by 6 bases, with 12 bases between them. This CDR3 region has 14 residues. Germline CDR1 SGHDT, CDR2 YYEEEE. The CDR3 bases are TGTGCCAGCAGCTTGTCTCACGTGGCGGATACGCAGTATTTT. This codes for CASSLSHVADTQYF. The complete variable domain, with remaining parts taken from reference TRBV5-6 and TRBJ2-3, reads DAGVTQSPTHLIKTRGQQVTLRCSPKSGHDTVSWYQQALGQGPQFIFQYYEEEERQRGNFPDRFSGHQFPNYSSELNVNALLLGDSALYLCASSLSHVADTQYFGPGTRLTVL.

The J gene is TRBJ2-3, the V gene TRBV2; D may be TRBD1 or TRBD2 (5 bases each). The length of the CDR3 is 15 residues. V lost 6 bases, J lost 6 bases, and 19 bases lay in between. Germline assignment: CDR1 SNHLY and CDR2 FYNNEI. CDR3 residues: CASRAGTLSLDTQYF. Here the CDR3 DNA reads TGTGCCAGCAGGGCCGGGACCCTCAGTCTGGATACGCAGTATTTT.

This clonotype was observed many times. The chain joins TRBV6-5 to TRBJ2-7, with 8 bases aligning to TRBD2. V shed 2 bases and J 2 bases; nucleotides not matched to a gene: 8. The CDR3 is 16 residues long. Germline-derived CDR1 and CDR2 are MNHEY and SVGAGI. CDR3 nucleotide sequence: TGTGCCAGCAGTTACGGCGGGGCCGGGGGGGCCTACGAGCAGTACTTC. Protein sequence: CASSYGGAGGAYEQYF.

This clonotype was seen only a few times. The rearrangement joins TRBV20-1 to TRBJ1-2, with 8 nucleotides matching TRBD1. Germline assignment: CDR1 DFQATT and CDR2 SNEGSKA (reference sequence). Trimming cost V 5 bases and J 5 bases; bases outside gene matches: 10. The CDR3 sequence is 14 residues long. The CDR3: CSAGPLDRGYGYTF. As DNA, the CDR3 is TGCAGTGCTGGACCACTTGACAGGGGATATGGCTACACCTTC.

This sequence joins TRBV28 and TRBJ2-7; D tentatively fits TRBD1 or TRBD2 (5 bases each). Trimming took off 4 bases at V and 3 bases at J, with 10 bases between the two ends. The CDR3 runs to 13 residues. Germline CDR1 and CDR2: MDHEN and SYDVKM. CDR3 nucleotides: TGTGCCAGCAGTTCGGGGCTTCTCTACGAGCAGTACTTC. Amino acid sequence: CASSSGLLYEQYF.

V gene TRBV5-1 combines with J gene TRBJ2-7; D is unclear. Germline V gene data show CDR1 as SGHRS and CDR2 as YFSETQ. V was trimmed by 0 bases and J by 10 bases, leaving 14 bases between them. The CDR3 length is 13 residues. CDR3 sequence: CASSLAVGEDQYF. Here the CDR3 DNA reads TGCGCCAGCAGCTTGGCCGTTGGTGAAGATCAGTACTTC.

This clonotype came up many times. The chain couples TRBV29-1 to TRBJ2-1, with 10 bases that match TRBD2. With 3 bases clipped from V and 6 bases from J, the junction kept 5 bases outside the gene matches. The CDR3 length is 14 residues. CDR1 SQVTM and CDR2 ANQGSEA come from the germline V gene. The CDR3 sequence is CSVDSAGGPNEQFF. CDR3 DNA sequence: TGCAGCGTTGATTCAGCGGGAGGGCCCAATGAGCAGTTCTTC.

The rearrangement uses TRBV7-2 and TRBJ2-1, with D unclear. The CDR3 length is 11 residues. Germline CDR1 reads SGHTA; CDR2 reads FQGNSA. V was clipped by 4 bases and J by 10 bases, with 8 bases between them. The CDR3: CASSSTLEQFF. In nucleotides, the CDR3 is TGTGCCAGCAGCTCGACCCTGGAGCAGTTCTTC.

The rearrangement uses TRBV7-3 and TRBJ2-2; D might be TRBD2 (5 bases). The CDR3 consists of 14 residues. Germline V lookup: CDR1 SGHTA, CDR2 FQGTGA. The V end was cut by 5 bases, the J end by 5 bases, with 12 bases between. CDR3 nucleotide sequence: TGTGCCAGCAGCCCCCCGGGGAAGACCGGGGAGCTGTTTTTT. Protein product: CASSPPGKTGELFF. Filled out from reference TRBV7-3 and TRBJ2-2, the complete variable domain reads GAGVSQTPSNKVTEKGKYVELRCDPISGHTALYWYRQSLGQGPEFLIYFQGTGAADDSGLPNDRFFAVRPEGSVSTLKIQRTERGDSAVYLCASSPPGKTGELFFGEGSRLTVL.

This clonotype has ten or more counts. The chain uses TRBV7-2 and TRBJ1-2; 7 bases line up with TRBD1. Trimming at V came to 5 bases and at J to 0 bases, leaving 9 bases not matched to a gene. The CDR3 spans 16 residues. Per germline, CDR1 SGHTA and CDR2 FQGNSA. As DNA, the CDR3 is TGTGCCAGCAGCCCTCCACCGGGACAGCCTAACTATGGCTACACCTTC. Translating it yields CASSPPPGQPNYGYTF.

The chain combines TRBV6-2 or TRBV6-3 with TRBJ1-1; 8 nucleotides match TRBD1. V was pared by 3 bases and J by 1 base, with 13 bases of the junction left unmatched. This CDR3 has 18 amino acids. Germline CDR1 and CDR2: MNHEY and SVGEGT. Here the CDR3 DNA reads TGTGCCAGCAGTTATTTGATCGGACAGGGAGTCTCGAACACTGAAGCTTTCTTT. Translating gives CASSYLIGQGVSNTEAFF.

This clonotype was detected only a few times. This chain connects TRBV7-9 to TRBJ2-5, with 16 bases fitting TRBD2. This CDR3 region has 16 residues. CDR1 is SEHNR and CDR2 is FQNEAQ in the germline V gene (reference sequence). V was clipped by 5 bases and J by 5 bases; unmatched bases: 5. CDR3 amino acids: CASSQGLAGGRETQYF. DNA of the CDR3: TGTGCCAGCAGCCAGGGACTAGCGGGGGGGCGCGAGACCCAGTACTTC.

The chain links TRBV5-4 to TRBJ2-2; D is unresolved. Germline CDR1 is SGHNT and CDR2 is YYREEE (reference sequence). The CDR3 sequence is 14 residues long. With 0 bases removed from V and 4 bases from J, the gap between germline ends came to 7 bases. This CDR3 reads CASSLDWVTGELFF. DNA for the CDR3: TGTGCCAGCAGCTTGGATTGGGTCACCGGGGAGCTGTTTTTT.

In its sample, this clonotype was seen many times. The chain recombines TRBV5-1 with TRBJ1-2; D remains ambiguous. This CDR3 has 15 amino acids. The V gene lost 0 bases and the J gene lost 1 base, with 10 bases spanning the gap. Germline V CDR1 and CDR2: SGHRS, YFSETQ. Here the CDR3 reads CASSLGEGINYGYTF. The CDR3 nucleotides are TGCGCCAGCAGCTTGGGGGAAGGGATTAACTATGGCTACACCTTC.

The V call is TRBV28, the J call TRBJ2-3; 8 bases line up with TRBD2. J gave up 4 bases and V 8 bases, and 8 bases lay outside the gene matches. Germline CDR1 is MDHEN and CDR2 is SYDVKM. This CDR3 region has 14 residues. The DNA of the CDR3 is TGTGCCAGCTTCCCGGGGGGGCGCGCAGATACGCAGTATTTT. Amino acid sequence: CASFPGGRADTQYF.

The J gene is TRBJ1-5, the V gene TRBV28; TRBD1 agrees at 8 bases. The CDR3 sequence is 14 residues long. Germline assignment: CDR1 MDHEN and CDR2 SYDVKM. Unmatched junction bases numbered 11, after V lost 10 bases and J lost 6 bases. The CDR3 bases are TGTGCCACCAAGGGGGCAGGGGGCGGTCAGCCCCAGCATTTT. Translation: CATKGAGGGQPQHF.

This clonotype was counted many times. J is TRBJ2-3 and V is TRBV20-1, with TRBD1 identical over 7 bases. The CDR3 contains 14 residues. V gave up 0 bases and J gave up 1 base; unmatched junction bases: 1. Germline V gene lookup returns CDR1 DFQATT and CDR2 SNEGSKA (reference sequence). The CDR3 DNA sequence: TGCAGTGCTAGAGATGACAGGGGCACAGATACGCAGTATTTT. This codes for CSARDDRGTDTQYF.

The chain links TRBV6-2 or TRBV6-3 to TRBJ2-5; D ambiguous. The CDR3 consists of 14 residues. The V end was cut by 1 base, the J end by 5 bases, with 11 bases between. The germline V gene has CDR1 MNHEY and CDR2 SVGEGT. CDR3 residues: CASSYLVAAETQYF. CDR3 in DNA: TGTGCCAGCAGTTACTTGGTAGCCGCCGAGACCCAGTACTTC.

Only a few counts were recorded for this clonotype. The junction differs from germline at one of its ends, possibly a read error. The chain recombines TRBV4-3 with TRBJ2-7; the D gene could be TRBD1 or TRBD2 (6 bases each). CDR3 length equals 15 residues. The germline V gene has CDR1 LGHNA and CDR2 YSLEER. The CDR3 loop is CAGSQAWGASYEQYF. The CDR3 DNA reads TGCGCCGGCAGCCAGGCATGGGGGGCGTCCTACGAGCAGTACTTC.

V is TRBV5-1 and J is TRBJ2-4, with D hard to call. The CDR3 is made up of 16 amino acids. CDR1 is SGHRS and CDR2 is YFSETQ in the germline V gene. Deletions cut 2 bases from V and 1 base from J, with 13 bases between. The CDR3 nucleotides read TGCGCCAGCAGCTTTAATCCCGCCCGGGCCAAAAACATTCAGTACTTC. Its protein product is CASSFNPARAKNIQYF.

The chain joins TRBV27 to TRBJ1-2, with D possibly matching TRBD1 (5 bases). The CDR3 is made up of 12 amino acids. Trimming removed 8 bases from V and 14 bases from J, with 21 bases in between. Germline V CDR1 and CDR2: MNHEY, SMNVEV (reference sequence). The CDR3 spells CASGGGEGPGTF. Here the CDR3 DNA reads TGTGCCAGCGGGGGGGGAGAGGGCCCGGGGACCTTC.

The genes are TRBV27 and TRBJ2-7; no clear D gene. This CDR3 has 15 amino acids. CDR1 is MNHEY, CDR2 SMNVEV, per germline (reference sequence). V dropped 4 bases and J dropped 2 bases, with 15 bases sitting between them. This chain's CDR3 is CASSSQGRAAYEQYF. DNA of the CDR3: TGTGCCAGCAGTTCTCAAGGACGAGCAGCCTACGAGCAGTACTTC.

CDR3 sequence (DNA): TGCGCCAGCAGCCAAGGTTCCAACACCGGGGAGCTGTTTTTT. Residues: CASSQGSNTGELFF. The chain combines TRBV5-1 with TRBJ2-2; no clear D. Germline CDR1 SGHRS, CDR2 YFSETQ. Trimming pared 4 bases from V and 2 bases from J, leaving 9 bases between. The CDR3 spans 14 residues.

This clonotype occurred many times. The chain recombines TRBV12-3 or TRBV12-4 with TRBJ1-1; D gene uncertain. Trimming pared 5 bases from V and 6 bases from J, leaving 19 bases between. The CDR3 covers 15 residues. The CDR3: CASSDSRDTVAEAFF. The CDR3 bases are TGTGCCAGCAGTGATAGCAGAGACACGGTGGCTGAAGCTTTCTTT.

J is TRBJ1-2 and V is TRBV29-1; D might be TRBD1 (5 bases). CDR1 and CDR2 (germline): SQVTM, ANQGSEA. There are 13 residues in the CDR3. V was pared by 6 bases and J by 4 bases, with 15 bases between. The CDR3 is CSVPGVAAYGYTF. The CDR3 DNA reads as TGCAGCGTCCCGGGGGTGGCGGCCTATGGCTACACCTTC.